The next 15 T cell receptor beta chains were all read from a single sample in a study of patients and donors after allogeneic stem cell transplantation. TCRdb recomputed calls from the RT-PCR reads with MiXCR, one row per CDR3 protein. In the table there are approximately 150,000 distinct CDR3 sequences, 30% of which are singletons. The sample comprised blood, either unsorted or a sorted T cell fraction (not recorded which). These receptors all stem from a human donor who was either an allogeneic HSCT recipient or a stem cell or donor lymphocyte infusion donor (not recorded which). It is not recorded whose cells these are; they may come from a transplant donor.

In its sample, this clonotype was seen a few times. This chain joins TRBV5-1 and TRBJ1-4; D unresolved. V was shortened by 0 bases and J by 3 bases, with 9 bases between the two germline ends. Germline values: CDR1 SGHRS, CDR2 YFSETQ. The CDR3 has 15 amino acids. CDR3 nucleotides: TGCGCCAGCAGCTTGGCTGGGAGGTCTAATGAAAAACTGTTTTTT. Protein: CASSLAGRSNEKLFF. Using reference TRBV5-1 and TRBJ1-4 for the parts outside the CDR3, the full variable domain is KAGVTQTPRYLIKTRGQQVTLSCSPISGHRSVSWYQQTPGQGLQFLFEYFSETQRNKGNFPGRFSGRQFSNSRSEMNVSTLELGDSALYLCASSLAGRSNEKLFFGSGTQLSVL.

The CDR3 here is CSVYGRGNTQYF. In nucleotides, the CDR3 is TGCAGCGTTTACGGGAGGGGTAATACGCAGTATTTT. The V gene is TRBV29-1, the J gene TRBJ2-3; TRBD2 aligns across 8 bases. CDR3 size: 12 residues. Germline V gene data show CDR1 as SQVTM and CDR2 as ANQGSEA. V was clipped by 5 bases and J by 7 bases; unmatched bases: 5.

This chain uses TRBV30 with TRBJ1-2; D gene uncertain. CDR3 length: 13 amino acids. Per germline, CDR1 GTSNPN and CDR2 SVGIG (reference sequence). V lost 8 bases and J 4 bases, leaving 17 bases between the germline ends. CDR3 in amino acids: CASDELHLYGYTF. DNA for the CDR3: TGTGCCAGCGACGAGCTGCATCTCTATGGCTACACCTTC.

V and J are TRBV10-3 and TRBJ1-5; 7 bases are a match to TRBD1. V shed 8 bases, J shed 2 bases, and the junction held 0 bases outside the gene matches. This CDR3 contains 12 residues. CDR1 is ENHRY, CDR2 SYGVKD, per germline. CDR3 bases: TGTGCCATCGGACAGGGCAATCAGCCCCAGCATTTT. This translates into CAIGQGNQPQHF.

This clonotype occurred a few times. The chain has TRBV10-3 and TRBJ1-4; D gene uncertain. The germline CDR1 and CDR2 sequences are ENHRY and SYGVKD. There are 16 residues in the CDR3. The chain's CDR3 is CVQFRSSVSDYEKLFF. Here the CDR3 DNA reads TGTGTCCAGTTTCGGAGCTCGGTGTCCGATTATGAAAAACTGTTTTTT.

CDR3 DNA: TGTGCCATCAAAGGGACTAGCGGGAGGGTTTATGAGCAGTTCTTC. This sequence encodes CAIKGTSGRVYEQFF. This chain uses TRBV10-3 with TRBJ2-1; 16 bases map to TRBD2. After removal of 7 bases from V and 8 bases from J, the junction contained 5 bases not matched to a gene. The CDR3 covers 15 residues. CDR1 and CDR2 from the germline V gene are ENHRY and SYGVKD.

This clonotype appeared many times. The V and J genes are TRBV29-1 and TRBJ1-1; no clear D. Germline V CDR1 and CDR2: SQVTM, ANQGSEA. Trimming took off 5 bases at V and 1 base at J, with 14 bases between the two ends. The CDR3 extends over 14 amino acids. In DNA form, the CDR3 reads TGCAGCGTTAAGGGTCTTTGGCAGAACACTGAAGCTTTCTTT. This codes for CSVKGLWQNTEAFF.

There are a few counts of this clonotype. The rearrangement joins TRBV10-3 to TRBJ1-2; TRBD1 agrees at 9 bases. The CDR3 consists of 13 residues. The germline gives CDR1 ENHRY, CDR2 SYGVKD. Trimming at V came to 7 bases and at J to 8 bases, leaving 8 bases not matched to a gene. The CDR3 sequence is CAITEQGALGYTF. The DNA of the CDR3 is TGTGCCATCACCGAACAGGGGGCCCTGGGCTACACCTTC.

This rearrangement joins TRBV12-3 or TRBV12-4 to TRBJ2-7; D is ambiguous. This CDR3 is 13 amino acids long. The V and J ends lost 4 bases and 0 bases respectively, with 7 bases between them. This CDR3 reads CASSSFSSYEQYF. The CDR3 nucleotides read TGTGCCAGCAGTTCCTTTAGCTCCTACGAGCAGTACTTC.

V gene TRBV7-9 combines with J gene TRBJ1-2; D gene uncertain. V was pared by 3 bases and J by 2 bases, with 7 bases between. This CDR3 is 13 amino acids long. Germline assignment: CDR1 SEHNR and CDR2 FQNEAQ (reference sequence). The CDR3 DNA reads TGTGCCAGCAGCTTCGGTGCCAACTATGGCTACACCTTC. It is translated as CASSFGANYGYTF.

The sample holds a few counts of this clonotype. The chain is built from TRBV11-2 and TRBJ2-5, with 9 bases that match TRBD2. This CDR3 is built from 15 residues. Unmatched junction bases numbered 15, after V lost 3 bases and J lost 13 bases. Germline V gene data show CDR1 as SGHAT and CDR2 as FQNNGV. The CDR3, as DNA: TGTGCCAGCAGCTTCAACCCTAGGCGGGAGGGCCGGGTGTACTTC. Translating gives CASSFNPRREGRVYF. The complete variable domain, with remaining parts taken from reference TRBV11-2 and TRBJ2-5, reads EAGVAQSPRYKIIEKRQSVAFWCNPISGHATLYWYQQILGQGPKLLIQFQNNGVVDDSQLPKDRFSAERLKGVDSTLKIQPAKLEDSAVYLCASSFNPRREGRVYFGPGTRLLVL.

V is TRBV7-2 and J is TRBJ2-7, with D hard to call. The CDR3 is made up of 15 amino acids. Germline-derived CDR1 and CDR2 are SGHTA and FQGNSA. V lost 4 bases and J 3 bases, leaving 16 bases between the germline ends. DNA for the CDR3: TGTGCCAGCAGCTCTTGGCGCGGAATCGGCTACGAGCAGTACTTC. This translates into CASSSWRGIGYEQYF.

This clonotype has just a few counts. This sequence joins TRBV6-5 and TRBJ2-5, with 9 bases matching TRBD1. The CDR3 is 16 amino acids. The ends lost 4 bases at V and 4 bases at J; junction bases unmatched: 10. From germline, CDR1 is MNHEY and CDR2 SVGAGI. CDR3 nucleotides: TGTGCCAGCAGTTCCCGGTACAGGGGGCTAGGAGAGACCCAGTACTTC. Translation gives CASSSRYRGLGETQYF.

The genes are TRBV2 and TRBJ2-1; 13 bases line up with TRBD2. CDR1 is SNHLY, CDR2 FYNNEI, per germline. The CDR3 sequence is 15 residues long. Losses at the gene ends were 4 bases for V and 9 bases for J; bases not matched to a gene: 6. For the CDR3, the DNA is TGTGCCAGCAGTGGGACTAGCGGGAGATTTGCTGAGCAGTTCTTC. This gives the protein CASSGTSGRFAEQFF. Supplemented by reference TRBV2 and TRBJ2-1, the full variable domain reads EPEVTQTPSHQVTQMGQEVILRCVPISNHLYFYWYRQILGQKVEFLVSFYNNEISEKSEIFDDQFSVERPDGSNFTLKIRSTKLEDSAMYFCASSGTSGRFAEQFFGPGTRLTVL.

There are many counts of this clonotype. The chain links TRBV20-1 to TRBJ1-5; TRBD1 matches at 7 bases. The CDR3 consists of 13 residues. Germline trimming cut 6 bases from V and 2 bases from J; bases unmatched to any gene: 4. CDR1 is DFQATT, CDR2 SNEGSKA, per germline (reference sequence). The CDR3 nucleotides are TGCAGTGCCGTCGGACAGGGCAATCAGCCCCAGCATTTT. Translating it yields CSAVGQGNQPQHF.